Listed below are T cell receptor beta chains from one sample, sequenced in a study of preoperative IRX-2 immunotherapy in early breast cancer. Profiling relied on immunoSEQ multiplex PCR, and the TCRdb table lists in-frame clones only, not all of them. Counted here are over 60,000 clones, approximately 95% occurring once; the ten biggest clones make up about 1.8%. This sample was gathered from a patient treated with IRX-2 immunotherapy. The receptor set was obtained from a human donor with breast cancer. The CDR3 runs from the conserved cysteine through the conserved F or W. Fields, in order: V gene, D gene, clone size, J gene, CDR3 DNA, CDR3 protein. The D gene is left open where the match is weak. Only some rows state a clone size, as once, few, many or a class for expanded clones.

TRBV30,TRBD2,NA,TRBJ2-7,TGTGCCTGGAGTGAGGGACTATTCTACGAGCAGTACTTC,CAWSEGLFYEQYF
TRBV14,NA,NA,TRBJ2-3,TGTGCCAGCAGCCAAGATTGGGTCTCTAGCACAGATACGCAGTATTTT,CASSQDWVSSTDTQYF
TRBV2,NA,NA,TRBJ2-5,TGTGCCAGCAGTGTACAGCAAGAGACCCAGTACTTC,CASSVQQETQYF
TRBV28,NA,NA,TRBJ1-5,TGTGCCAGCAGTTTCACGGGAAACGGTCAGCCCCAGCATTTT,CASSFTGNGQPQHF
TRBV7-9,NA,NA,TRBJ2-7,TGTGCCAGCACCCCCTTGCAGACAGCCACCCACGAGCAGTACTTC,CASTPLQTATHEQYF
TRBV27,NA,NA,TRBJ2-2,TGTGCCAGCGGGCCATGGGTCGGCACCGGGGAGCTGTTTTTT,CASGPWVGTGELFF
TRBV27,NA,NA,TRBJ1-2,TGTGCCAGCAGTTTAGGGGGTTTTCTTGGAGGCTACACCTTC,CASSLGGFLGGYTF
TRBV9,NA,NA,TRBJ2-7,TGTGCCAGCAGCCCCATGGGGGGCAACTACGAGCAGTACTTC,CASSPMGGNYEQYF
TRBV28,NA,NA,TRBJ1-2,TGTGCCAGCAGTTTACCCAGGGGCTATGGCTACACCTTC,CASSLPRGYGYTF
TRBV5-4,NA,NA,TRBJ2-3,TGTGCCAGCAGCTTGGGGCCGCCAGGGAGCACAGATACGCAGTATTTT,CASSLGPPGSTDTQYF
TRBV7-8,TRBD1,NA,TRBJ2-5,TGTGCCAGCAGATTATTGGGACGCCTTGTGAGGGGGCGAGAGACCCAGTACTTC,CASRLLGRLVRGRETQYF
TRBV5-4,NA,NA,TRBJ2-3,TGTGCCAGCAGCTTGGGGCTATACACAGATACGCAGTATTTT,CASSLGLYTDTQYF
TRBV29-1,TRBD1,NA,TRBJ1-1,TGCAGCGTAAGAACAGGGGGCACTGAAGCTTTCTTT,CSVRTGGTEAFF
TRBV30,NA,NA,TRBJ2-5,TGTGCCTGGAGTAGTTGGCAAGAGACCCAGTACTTC,CAWSSWQETQYF
TRBV5-1,NA,NA,TRBJ2-1,TGCGCCAGCAGCTTGGGGCGGAACAATGAGCAGTTCTTC,CASSLGRNNEQFF
TRBV30,TRBD1,NA,TRBJ2-7,TGTGCCTGGAGTGCGAGACAGGGGGCGGACTACGAGCAGTACTTC,CAWSARQGADYEQYF
TRBV5-8,TRBD2,NA,TRBJ2-7,TGTGCCAGCAGCTTGCCTTCGGGACTAGCGGTTTACGAGCAGTACTTC,CASSLPSGLAVYEQYF
TRBV28,TRBD1,NA,TRBJ1-2,TGTGCCAGCAGTTCGGGACAGGGCCTTACTAACTATGGCTACACCTTC,CASSSGQGLTNYGYTF
TRBV6-5,NA,NA,TRBJ2-7,TGTGCCAGCAGTTACTCAAGTAGTGTCCCTAACTACGAGCAGTACTTC,CASSYSSSVPNYEQYF
TRBV9,TRBD2,NA,TRBJ2-3,TGTGCCAGCAGCGGTACGGGGGGGCACACAGATACGCAGTATTTT,CASSGTGGHTDTQYF
TRBV7-9,NA,NA,TRBJ1-5,TGTGCCAGCAGCTTAGCGGCAGGGGCCCATCAGCCCCAGCATTTT,CASSLAAGAHQPQHF
TRBV11-1,TRBD1,NA,TRBJ2-3,TGTGCCAGCAGCTCGCGAGGGGGCGTAGATACGCAGTATTTT,CASSSRGGVDTQYF
TRBV28,NA,few,TRBJ1-5,TGTGCCAGCAGTTGGGGGCACAATCAGCCCCAGCATTTT,CASSWGHNQPQHF
TRBV7-9,NA,NA,TRBJ1-2,TGTGCCAGCAGCATCAACTTGGGCTACACCTTC,CASSINLGYTF
TRBV27,NA,once,TRBJ1-5,TGTGCCAGCCGTCCGGGACCTTATCAGCCCCAGCATTTT,CASRPGPYQPQHF
TRBV21-1,NA,NA,TRBJ2-4,TGTGCCAGCAGCGAGAGTAGAGCCAAAAACATTCAGTACTTC,CASSESRAKNIQYF
TRBV6-1,NA,NA,TRBJ2-7,TGTGCCAGCATTAAGGGGGGACTGGGCGTTTGGGAGCAGTACTTC,CASIKGGLGVWEQYF
TRBV7-2,TRBD2,NA,TRBJ2-5,TGTGCCAGCAGCTTTAGCGGGGGGAGGATTGAGACCCAGTACTTC,CASSFSGGRIETQYF
TRBV19,NA,NA,TRBJ1-1,TGTGCCAGTAGACCGCAGGGGCAGGGCGCTGAAGCTTTCTTT,CASRPQGQGAEAFF
TRBV19,TRBD2,NA,TRBJ2-1,TGTGCCAGTAGTATCCAGCGGGGGGTATATGAGCAGTTCTTC,CASSIQRGVYEQFF
TRBV28,NA,NA,TRBJ2-2,TGTGCCAGCAGTTTAGGGGGAGTTCGGGGGGAGCTGTTTTTT,CASSLGGVRGELFF
TRBV20-1,NA,NA,TRBJ2-1,TGCAGTGCTAGCAGCCTAGCTGAGCAGTTCTTC,CSASSLAEQFF
TRBV30,NA,NA,TRBJ1-6,TGTGCCTGGAGGGACCACGGGGGGTATTCACCCCTCCACTTT,CAWRDHGGYSPLHF
TRBV7-9,NA,NA,TRBJ2-7,TGTGCCAGCAGCGTGTGGAGTACCTACGAGCAGTACTTC,CASSVWSTYEQYF
TRBV6-1,TRBD1,NA,TRBJ1-1,TGTGCCAGCAGTTTTAACAGGGGAATGACTGAAGCTTTCTTT,CASSFNRGMTEAFF
TRBV2,NA,NA,TRBJ1-5,TGTGCCAGCAAGGCTACCAGGGTTGAGGGTCAGCCCCAGCATTTT,CASKATRVEGQPQHF
TRBV7-6,NA,NA,TRBJ2-1,TGTGCCAGCAGCTTGGTATACGGGAGCAATGAGCAGTTCTTC,CASSLVYGSNEQFF
TRBV5-1,NA,NA,TRBJ2-7,TGCGCCAGCAGCTTGGACAGGGCCTACGAGCAGTACTTC,CASSLDRAYEQYF
TRBV9,NA,NA,TRBJ2-7,TGTGCCAGCAGCCTACCACCGGTGGGAGGAGAGCAGTACTTC,CASSLPPVGGEQYF
TRBV4-3,TRBD2,once,TRBJ2-3,TGCGCCAGCAGCCAAGATTCGGCTAGCGGGGGCGCAGATACGCAGTATTTT,CASSQDSASGGADTQYF
TRBV7-6,NA,NA,TRBJ2-7,TGTGCCAGCAGCTTGGGGGGCGGACGGGGGCTGGACGAGCAGTACTTC,CASSLGGGRGLDEQYF
TRBV4-3,TRBD2,NA,TRBJ2-5,TGCGCCAGCAGCCAAGAAGGAGCGGGGGGGCCCCAAGAGACCCAGTACTTC,CASSQEGAGGPQETQYF
TRBV6-5,NA,NA,TRBJ2-7,TGTGCCAGCAGTTACTATTTACAGGGTAGTTACGAGCAGTACTTC,CASSYYLQGSYEQYF
TRBV19,TRBD2,NA,TRBJ2-7,TGTGCCAGTAGTATCGATAGCGGGAGTTCCCACGAGCAGTACTTC,CASSIDSGSSHEQYF